Listed below are T cell receptor beta chains from one sample, sequenced in a study of shared clonotypes between healthy human individuals. Here immunoSEQ multiplex PCR was the method, and the copy in TCRdb shows in-frame clones only, minus some. The data contain about 2.3 million clones, more than 85% of them singletons. The source material was naive CD4+ T cells from PBMCs. The receptors derive from a man aged 18 to 29 in good health. Some clones in this sample may be carry-over from other donors' samples. The CDR3 runs from the conserved cysteine through the conserved F or W. D genes are given only for firm matches. A row's size may be missing; if present it is once, few, many or a size class.

v_gene,abundance,j_gene,d_gene,CDR3nt,CDR3aa
TRBV5-1,.,TRBJ2-7,TRBD2,TGCGCCAGCAGCCCTCAACTAGCGGGAGGGGGCGAGCAGTACTTC,CASSPQLAGGGEQYF
TRBV14,.,TRBJ2-5,.,TGTGCCAGCAGCCTAAGGACTGGATATCTACAAGAGACCCAGTACTTC,CASSLRTGYLQETQYF
TRBV6-1,.,TRBJ2-7,.,TGTGCCAGCAGTGAATATACACGAAACGACTACGAGCAGTACTTC,CASSEYTRNDYEQYF
TRBV5-1,.,TRBJ2-1,.,TGCGCCAGCAGCTTGGTAGGGACTCCCGTCGAGCAGTTCTTC,CASSLVGTPVEQFF
TRBV27,.,TRBJ1-4,.,TGTGCCGTACGAGGGGGTGCCTCCAATGAAAAACTGTTTTTT,CAVRGGASNEKLFF
TRBV4-1,few,TRBJ1-5,.,TGCGCCAGCAGCCAGGTCCCGAGCCCTAGCAATCAGCCCCAGCATTTT,CASSQVPSPSNQPQHF
TRBV10-2,.,TRBJ2-2,TRBD2,TGCGCCAGCAGGCCCAGCGGGGTGGGGACCGGGGAGCTGTTTTTT,CASRPSGVGTGELFF
TRBV5-1,.,TRBJ2-1,.,TGCGCCAGCAGCTTGTCGGGTATTTCCTACAATGAGCAGTTCTTC,CASSLSGISYNEQFF
TRBV19,once,TRBJ2-7,.,TGTGCCAGTACCCCGACAGGCAACTCCTACGAGCAGTACTTC,CASTPTGNSYEQYF
TRBV7-2,few,TRBJ2-5,.,TGTGCCAGCAGCTTCCTCCGGGAGACCCAGTACTTC,CASSFLRETQYF
TRBV19,once,TRBJ2-5,.,TGTGCCAGTAGTATAGATCTAGAGGTCCAGAAGAAGACCCAGTACTTC,CASSIDLEVQKKTQYF
TRBV5-1,.,TRBJ2-3,TRBD2,TGCGCCAGCAGCTTGGGGGCTAGCGGAAAGGGCGGCACAGATACGCAGTATTTT,CASSLGASGKGGTDTQYF
TRBV28,.,TRBJ2-3,.,TGTGCCAGCAGTTTTGGAGGCAACACAGATACGCAGTATTTT,CASSFGGNTDTQYF
TRBV27,.,TRBJ2-3,.,TGTGCCAGCAGTTCCCCGGGCAGTAGCACAGATACGCAGTATTTT,CASSSPGSSTDTQYF
TRBV5-1,.,TRBJ1-1,.,TGCGCCAGCAGCGGAGGGACAACCCAGCGTGAAGCTTTCTTT,CASSGGTTQREAFF
TRBV25-1,.,TRBJ1-1,.,TGTGCCAGCAGTGGCATTGGGCCGAACACTGAAGCTTTCTTT,CASSGIGPNTEAFF
TRBV5-4,.,TRBJ2-2,.,TGTGCCAGCAGCCCAACCCCAAGGCCCGGGGCTCGTGTCGGGGAGCTGTTTTTT,CASSPTPRPGARVGELFF
TRBV4-3,.,TRBJ2-2,.,TGCGCCAGCAGCCAAGAATTCACCCCCTATCCCGGGGAGCTGTTTTTT,CASSQEFTPYPGELFF
TRBV29-1,few,TRBJ1-1,.,TGCAGCGCTGGTGACAGAATGAACACTGAAGCTTTCTTT,CSAGDRMNTEAFF
TRBV5-4,.,TRBJ2-7,.,TGTGCCAGCAGCCCGACAGGAACCTACGAGCAGTACTTC,CASSPTGTYEQYF
TRBV28,.,TRBJ1-5,TRBD1,TGTGCCAGCAGCACACAGGGGGCCCCTTTCAATCAGCCCCAGCATTTT,CASSTQGAPFNQPQHF
TRBV7-2,few,TRBJ1-5,.,TGTGCCAGCAGCCTTAGCAATCAGCCCCAGCATTTT,CASSLSNQPQHF
TRBV29-1,.,TRBJ2-5,.,TGCAGCGTCCCGGACTACCAAGAGACCCAGTACTTC,CSVPDYQETQYF
TRBV4-2,.,TRBJ1-4,.,TGTGCCAGCAGCCAGGAACCGTTGGGGCGAGGTGAAGAAAAACTGTTTTTT,CASSQEPLGRGEEKLFF
TRBV4-1,few,TRBJ1-2,.,TGCGCCAGCAGCCAAGACAGAAACTATGGCTACACCTTC,CASSQDRNYGYTF
TRBV20-1,.,TRBJ2-7,.,TGCAGTCCCCACGATGTAGGAGCGCAGTACTTC,CSPHDVGAQYF
TRBV20-1,.,TRBJ1-2,TRBD1,TGCAGTGACAGGGGGCGGGCTGGCTACACCTTC,CSDRGRAGYTF
TRBV4-1,.,TRBJ2-7,TRBD1,TGCGCCAGCAGCCCCCTCAGGGGGAACGGCTACGAGCAGTACTTC,CASSPLRGNGYEQYF
TRBV28,.,TRBJ2-4,.,TGTGCCAGCAGTTTTATGGGAGACAGGAGAGCCAAAAACATTCAGTACTTC,CASSFMGDRRAKNIQYF
TRBV2,.,TRBJ2-5,.,TGTGCCAGCAAGGTCGCGGCCCCCTTGGAGACCCAGTACTTC,CASKVAAPLETQYF
TRBV5-6,once,TRBJ2-1,TRBD2,TGTGCCAGCAGCCGGGACTACGATAGTCTTGAGCAGTTCTTC,CASSRDYDSLEQFF
TRBV7-9,.,TRBJ1-2,TRBD1,TGTGCCAGCAGCTTAGCGGGGCGGACAGGGGTTGGCTACACCTTC,CASSLAGRTGVGYTF
TRBV7-2,once,TRBJ1-2,TRBD1,TGTGCCAGCAGCCAAAGGACAGGGCTCGTTAACTATGGCTACACCTTC,CASSQRTGLVNYGYTF
TRBV30,.,TRBJ1-1,.,TGTGCCTGGACCCCCGGGGGGGGGACTCCCTTCTTT,CAWTPGGGTPFF
TRBV4-2,.,TRBJ1-1,.,TGTGCCAGCAGCCAAGATTCGGGGGGGAACACTGAAGCTTTCTTT,CASSQDSGGNTEAFF
TRBV6-1,.,TRBJ1-4,.,TGTGCCAGCAGTGAAGCGTTGGGAATCTGGGAAAAACTGTTTTTT,CASSEALGIWEKLFF
TRBV6-6,.,TRBJ2-7,.,TGTGCCAGCAGTCGGCGAGACGAGCAGTACTTC,CASSRRDEQYF
TRBV19,.,TRBJ2-2,.,TGTGCCAGTAGTATGAGCGTAACCGGGGAGCTGTTTTTT,CASSMSVTGELFF
TRBV5-6,.,TRBJ2-7,.,TGTGCCAGCAGTCCGCCCAAGGAGTTTTTTCTCTACGAGCAGTACTTC,CASSPPKEFFLYEQYF
TRBV4-1,.,TRBJ2-1,.,TGCGCCAGCAGCCAAGATGGACAGTACTTTGAGCAGTTCTTC,CASSQDGQYFEQFF
TRBV25-1,few,TRBJ1-1,TRBD1,TGTGCCAGCAGTGATCCTCGGACAGGGAACACTGAAGCTTTCTTT,CASSDPRTGNTEAFF
TRBV7-8,.,TRBJ1-2,.,TGTGCCAGCAGCTTAGCGGAGACCTTAACTAAAGGCTACACCTTC,CASSLAETLTKGYTF
TRBV27,.,TRBJ2-1,TRBD2,TGTGCCAGCAGGAAAGCGGGAGGGGGCAATGAGCAGTTCTTC,CASRKAGGGNEQFF
TRBV21-1,.,TRBJ2-7,.,TGTGCCAGCAGCAAACTAAGAGTTAGCGGGAGGGCCTCCTACGAGCAGTACTTC,CASSKLRVSGRASYEQYF
TRBV7-3,.,TRBJ2-1,.,TGTGCCAGCAGCTTAACAGGAGGCGCTGAGCAGTTCTTC,CASSLTGGAEQFF
TRBV29-1,.,TRBJ2-1,TRBD1,TGCAGCGTGGACAGGGGCGGTGAGCAGTTCTTC,CSVDRGGEQFF
TRBV4-1,.,TRBJ1-4,TRBD1,TGCGCCAGCAGCCGCCGGACAGGAGAGGGACCAACTAATGAAAAACTGTTTTTT,CASSRRTGEGPTNEKLFF
TRBV7-6,once,TRBJ2-7,TRBD2,TGTGCCAGCAGCGTGGGACTAGCGGGAGGGTTGTCCTACGAGCAGTACTTC,CASSVGLAGGLSYEQYF
TRBV6-6,.,TRBJ2-7,.,TGTGCCAGCAGACCCTCCCTAGCTGGGACCTACGAGCAGTACTTC,CASRPSLAGTYEQYF
TRBV6-1,.,TRBJ1-5,.,TGTGCCAGCAGTGACATATGGGCTGCCAGCAATCAGCCCCAGCATTTT,CASSDIWAASNQPQHF
TRBV30,.,TRBJ2-7,TRBD1,TGTGCCTGGATGACCCGCGAACCGGGACAGGGGAAACTCTACGAGCAGTACTTC,CAWMTREPGQGKLYEQYF
TRBV9,.,TRBJ2-7,TRBD2,TGTGCCAGCAGACCCCCTGGCGGGAGGGCCGGGTACGAGCAGTACTTC,CASRPPGGRAGYEQYF
TRBV2,.,TRBJ1-1,.,TGTGCCAGCAAAAGCACTGAAGCTTTCTTT,CASKSTEAFF